This T cell receptor beta chain was identified in a study of blood T cell repertoires in COVID-19. The CDR3 runs 18 residues. The germline CDR1 and CDR2 sequences are LNHDA and SQIVND (reference sequence). J lost 0 bases, V lost 7 bases, and 14 bases had no gene match. Clones were read by immunoSEQ multiplex PCR, and TCRdb kept only the in-frame ones, dropping some. The sample carries about 200,000 clones, approximately 94% recorded once. Sequencing was done on a sample of peripheral blood. The rearrangement links TRBV19 to TRBJ1-1; 10 bases are shared with TRBD1. This clonotype was sampled from a man aged 25-40 years with COVID-19, enrolled during active disease. CDR3 DNA sequence: TGTGCCAGTAAGAGGGGGACAGGGGCGGGTAGGGTGAACACTGAAGCTTTCTTT. This codes for CASKRGTGAGRVNTEAFF.